These T cell receptor beta chains were read from a single sample in a study of cytomegalovirus exposure and HLA in healthy donors. The assay was immunoSEQ multiplex PCR, and TCRdb's table has in-frame clones only and misses some. The repertoire holds nearly 110,000 clones, with less than 80% as singletons. The sample taken for sequencing was PBMCs. The receptor source for this set is a man in his sixties in good health and CMV-seronegative. Both conserved end residues are part of each CDR3. A D gene is named only where the DNA matches it firmly. Some rows have no size entry. The others give once, few or many, or a class for an expanded clone.

clone size,V gene,J gene,D gene,CDR3 protein,CDR3 DNA
-,TRBV19,TRBJ2-4,TRBD2,CASSPGGTSGVAKNIQYF,TGTGCCAGTAGTCCAGGGGGGACTAGCGGGGTTGCCAAAAACATTCAGTACTTC
-,TRBV7-2,TRBJ2-1,-,CASSLAGVKSYNEQFF,TGTGCCAGCAGCTTAGCAGGGGTTAAATCCTACAATGAGCAGTTCTTC
-,TRBV5-4,TRBJ2-2,TRBD1,CASSGDRGFPGELFF,TGTGCCAGCAGCGGGGACAGGGGGTTCCCCGGGGAGCTGTTTTTT
-,TRBV6-5,TRBJ1-1,TRBD1,CASSSGQARNTEAFF,TGTGCCAGCAGTTCGGGACAGGCCCGAAACACTGAAGCTTTCTTT
-,TRBV7-7,TRBJ2-2,-,CASSLGSGANGELFF,TGTGCCAGCAGCTTAGGGTCAGGGGCAAACGGGGAGCTGTTTTTT
-,TRBV9,TRBJ1-2,TRBD1,CASSPPGQYNYGYTF,TGTGCCAGCTCCCCCCCGGGACAGTATAACTATGGCTACACCTTC
once,TRBV6-1,TRBJ1-1,-,CASSEVGGRTEAFF,TGTGCCAGCAGTGAAGTCGGCGGGAGAACTGAAGCTTTCTTT
few,TRBV7-9,TRBJ1-5,-,CASSLVTGSNQPQHF,TGTGCCAGCAGCTTAGTGACAGGTAGCAATCAGCCCCAGCATTTT
-,TRBV7-2,TRBJ1-5,TRBD1,CASSKKGQHQPQHF,TGTGCCAGCAGCAAGAAGGGACAGCATCAGCCCCAGCATTTT
-,TRBV2,TRBJ1-2,-,CASSIQRGDGYTF,TGTGCCAGCAGTATTCAACGGGGAGATGGCTACACCTTC
once,TRBV9,TRBJ2-7,-,CASSVGGGDGRNEQYF,TGTGCCAGCAGCGTAGGAGGAGGGGATGGTCGGAACGAGCAGTACTTC
-,TRBV18,TRBJ1-1,-,CASSPLDSGDVKAFF,TGTGCCAGCTCACCACTGGACAGCGGCGACGTGAAAGCTTTCTTT
-,TRBV5-1,TRBJ2-5,-,CASSLAMSQETQYF,TGCGCCAGCAGCTTGGCTATGAGCCAAGAGACCCAGTACTTC
-,TRBV19,TRBJ1-5,-,CASSFRQAQPQHF,TGTGCCAGTAGTTTCCGACAGGCCCAGCCCCAGCATTTT
-,TRBV7-3,TRBJ2-1,TRBD1,CASRGTGTNEQFF,TGTGCCAGCAGGGGGACAGGGACCAATGAGCAGTTCTTC
-,TRBV7-2,TRBJ1-5,-,CASSLETAGPQHF,TGTGCCAGCAGCTTAGAGACGGCGGGGCCCCAGCATTTT
-,TRBV5-1,TRBJ2-7,TRBD1,CASRPPGQVGYEQYF,TGCGCCAGCAGACCGCCGGGACAGGTTGGGTACGAGCAGTACTTC
-,TRBV7-9,TRBJ2-5,-,CASSPPGGYEETQYF,TGTGCCAGCAGCCCCCCGGGGGGCTACGAGGAGACCCAGTACTTC
few,TRBV5-1,TRBJ2-1,TRBD2,CASSLSLAGAYNEQFF,TGCGCCAGCAGCTTGTCACTAGCGGGGGCTTACAATGAGCAGTTCTTC
-,TRBV5-4,TRBJ2-1,-,CASSLKDSYNEQFF,TGTGCCAGCAGCTTAAAGGACAGTTACAATGAGCAGTTCTTC
-,TRBV30,TRBJ1-2,-,CAWHSKASGYYGYTF,TGTGCCTGGCACTCTAAGGCCTCGGGGTACTATGGCTACACCTTC
-,TRBV7-2,TRBJ2-3,-,CASSLASLVADTQYF,TGTGCCAGCAGCTTGGCCTCCCTAGTAGCAGATACGCAGTATTTT
few,TRBV7-3,TRBJ1-1,TRBD1,CASSVTGGLDAEAFF,TGTGCCAGCAGCGTGACAGGGGGCCTAGACGCTGAAGCTTTCTTT
-,TRBV10-3,TRBJ2-1,TRBD1,CAISGDRTQGNEQFF,TGTGCCATCAGCGGGGACAGAACACAGGGCAATGAGCAGTTCTTC
-,TRBV18,TRBJ1-6,-,CASSPQTVENSPLHF,TGTGCCAGCTCACCTCAAACGGTAGAAAATTCACCCCTCCACTTT
-,TRBV20-1,TRBJ2-5,-,CSARDLETQYF,TGCAGTGCTAGAGATCTTGAGACCCAGTACTTC
once,TRBV5-4,TRBJ1-5,-,CASSLAGVEQPQHF,TGTGCCAGCAGCTTGGCCGGGGTAGAGCAGCCCCAGCATTTT
-,TRBV5-4,TRBJ2-2,TRBD1,CASSLVGQGDTGELFF,TGTGCCAGCAGCTTGGTAGGACAGGGGGATACCGGGGAGCTGTTTTTT
-,TRBV6-1,TRBJ1-6,-,CASIQKGGFFSPLHF,TGTGCCAGCATCCAGAAAGGAGGGTTCTTTTCACCCCTCCACTTT
once,TRBV19,TRBJ1-6,-,CASSIPGHRNSPLHF,TGTGCCAGTAGTATACCGGGACATCGGAATTCACCCCTCCACTTT
few,TRBV5-1,TRBJ2-2,-,CASSLRGQTGELFF,TGCGCCAGCAGCTTGCGAGGGCAGACCGGGGAGCTGTTTTTT
-,TRBV7-7,TRBJ2-5,-,CASSLNAGTGSQETQYF,TGTGCCAGCAGCTTAAACGCAGGTACAGGGTCCCAAGAGACCCAGTACTTC
-,TRBV7-9,TRBJ1-1,-,CASSLGQHTGNTEAFF,TGTGCCAGCAGCTTAGGACAGCATACTGGGAACACTGAAGCTTTCTTT
-,TRBV5-1,TRBJ2-5,-,CASSLGNRVETQYF,TGCGCCAGCAGCTTGGGTAACAGGGTGGAGACCCAGTACTTC